This passage covers 21 T cell receptor beta chains from one sample sequenced in a study. Each CDR3 protein gets one entry after TCRdb re-called the RT-PCR reads with MiXCR. In the table there are about 700,000 distinct CDR3 sequences, approximately 15% of which are singletons. Sequencing was performed on memory CD4+ T cells from blood. Source of these receptors: a female donor in good health, serving as a healthy control.

This chain links TRBV20-1 with TRBJ2-1; TRBD1 or TRBD2 may be the D gene (5 bases each). Germline assignment: CDR1 DFQATT and CDR2 SNEGSKA (reference sequence). This CDR3 contains 15 residues. V was clipped by 2 bases and J by 0 bases, with 11 bases between them. This CDR3 is CSARKLGVSYNEQFF. The CDR3 DNA reads TGCAGTGCTAGAAAGTTGGGGGTCTCCTACAATGAGCAGTTCTTC.

This clonotype turned up a few times. Sequence at one end of the junction differs from germline and may be a read error. V gene TRBV4-3 combines with J gene TRBJ2-1; TRBD1 matches at 8 bases. There are 14 residues in the CDR3. The V gene's germline CDR1 is LGHNA and CDR2 YSLEER. CDR3: CASSQHVLRQGRGF. As DNA, the CDR3 is TGCGCCAGCAGCCAGCACGTCTTGCGACAGGGGCGAGGATTC.

This clonotype appeared many times. In DNA, the CDR3 is TGTGCCAGCAGTTTTCTTATCGGGGGTCTGAACACTGAAGCTTTCTTT. It yields the protein CASSFLIGGLNTEAFF. V usage is TRBV12-3 or TRBV12-4 and J usage is TRBJ1-1; D may be TRBD1 (5 bases). V lost 3 bases and J lost 0, with 14 bases in between. This CDR3 is built from 16 residues.

This clonotype was counted only a few times. The chain couples TRBV20-1 to TRBJ1-5; TRBD1 might be the D (5 bases). The V gene lost 6 bases and the J gene lost 0 bases, with 15 bases spanning the gap. This CDR3 has 15 residues. The V gene's germline CDR1 is DFQATT and CDR2 SNEGSKA (reference sequence). CDR3 nucleotides: TGCAGTGCCTATAGGGGCCCTTATAGCAATCAGCCCCAGCATTTT. This translates into CSAYRGPYSNQPQHF.

The chain carries TRBV5-8 and TRBJ2-5; 9 bases match TRBD1. CDR1 and CDR2 (germline): SGHTS, YDEGEE. V trimming: 0 bases; J trimming: 2 bases; junction bases outside the gene matches: 2. There are 15 residues in the CDR3. The CDR3 nucleotides are TGTGCCAGCAGCTTGGGCGGGACAGGGCAAGAGACCCAGTACTTC. Its protein product is CASSLGGTGQETQYF.

The table lists this clonotype with a few counts. The genes are TRBV5-1 and TRBJ2-2; D gene unclear. Germline-derived CDR1 and CDR2 are SGHRS and YFSETQ. CDR3 length: 16 amino acids. V gave up 4 bases and J gave up 4 bases, with 17 bases separating them. As DNA, the CDR3 is TGCGCCAGCAGCCCGATGCCAGGTCAAAGCACCGGGGAGCTGTTTTTT. It translates to CASSPMPGQSTGELFF.

The rearrangement uses TRBV20-1 and TRBJ2-7; 7 nucleotides agree with TRBD2. V shed 6 bases, J shed 3 bases, and the junction held 11 bases outside the gene matches. Germline V lookup: CDR1 DFQATT, CDR2 SNEGSKA (reference sequence). CDR3 length equals 14 residues. The CDR3 protein is CSAPSGFSGYEQYF. The DNA for the CDR3 is TGCAGTGCCCCTAGCGGTTTCAGCGGCTACGAGCAGTACTTC.

This clonotype was counted at least ten times. The chain uses TRBV12-3 or TRBV12-4 and TRBJ2-1; TRBD1 aligns across 10 bases. Unmatched junction bases numbered 10, after V lost 3 bases and J lost 2 bases. The CDR3 runs to 18 residues. The CDR3 protein is CASSLGQGYVGAYNEQFF. CDR3 DNA sequence: TGTGCCAGCAGTTTGGGACAGGGGTATGTCGGCGCCTACAATGAGCAGTTCTTC.

The chain employs TRBV6-1 and TRBJ2-5, with no clear D. The V and J ends lost 7 bases and 1 base respectively, with 7 bases between them. Germline assignment: CDR1 MNHNS and CDR2 SASEGT. The CDR3 totals 12 residues. The CDR3 DNA reads as TGTGCCAGCACCGCGGCCCAAGAGACCCAGTACTTC. It translates to CASTAAQETQYF.

Many counts were recorded for this clonotype. This rearrangement joins TRBV10-3 to TRBJ1-5; D possibly corresponds to TRBD1 (5 bases). Trimming left V 10 bases short and J 2 bases short, with 15 bases between. The CDR3 is 14 amino acids. CDR1 and CDR2 from the germline V gene are ENHRY and SYGVKD. The CDR3 here is CATNSPGGNQPQHF. For the CDR3, the DNA is TGTGCCACCAATTCACCGGGGGGCAATCAGCCCCAGCATTTT.

This clonotype occurred many times. The J gene is TRBJ2-2, the V gene TRBV5-1; the D gene is possibly TRBD1 (6 bases). The CDR3 has 16 amino acids. Trimming took off 0 bases at V and 3 bases at J, with 12 bases between the two ends. Germline V CDR1 and CDR2: SGHRS, YFSETQ. The chain's CDR3 is CASSLAGQGYTGELFF. The CDR3 DNA reads as TGCGCCAGCAGCTTGGCCGGGCAGGGGTACACCGGGGAGCTGTTTTTT.

This clonotype occurred a few times. V and J are TRBV25-1 and TRBJ1-2; 8 bases map to TRBD1. Per the germline V gene, CDR1 is MGHDK and CDR2 is SYGVNS. The J segment lost 3 bases and the V segment lost 4 bases, leaving 7 bases of the junction unmatched. The CDR3 spans 15 residues. In DNA form, the CDR3 reads TGTGCCAGCAGTGGCCCAGGGGGCTGGGACTATGGCTACACCTTC. As protein: CASSGPGGWDYGYTF.

This chain's CDR3 is CSARGGSFYEQFF. As DNA, the CDR3 is TGCAGTGCTAGAGGGGGGTCGTTTTATGAGCAGTTCTTC. The V and J genes are TRBV20-1 and TRBJ2-1; the D call may be TRBD1 or TRBD2 (5 bases each). Germline CDR1 DFQATT, CDR2 SNEGSKA (reference sequence). The CDR3 loop spans 13 amino acids. Trimming took 1 base from V and 8 from J, leaving 12 bases between them.

This clonotype was found many times. The chain links TRBV3-1 to TRBJ2-6, with a possible D match to TRBD2 (7 bases). V dropped 1 base and J dropped 0 bases, with 19 bases sitting between them. Germline CDR1 and CDR2: LGHDT and YNNKEL (reference sequence). This CDR3 comprises 20 residues. CDR3 residues: CASSQAAGGGGLSGANVLTF. As DNA, the CDR3 is TGTGCCAGCAGCCAAGCGGCAGGAGGCGGGGGCCTCTCTGGGGCCAACGTCCTGACTTTC.

The rearrangement joins TRBV5-1 to TRBJ2-7, with a weak D call TRBD2 (6 bases). This CDR3 is 15 amino acids long. CDR1 is SGHRS, CDR2 YFSETQ, per germline. The V and J ends lost 1 base and 6 bases respectively, with 17 bases between them. The CDR3 sequence: CASSLMLGGSGEQYF. CDR3 sequence (DNA): TGCGCCAGCAGCTTGATGTTGGGGGGAAGCGGCGAGCAGTACTTC. The full variable domain, in which reference TRBV5-1 and TRBJ2-7 provide the parts outside the CDR3, is KAGVTQTPRYLIKTRGQQVTLSCSPISGHRSVSWYQQTPGQGLQFLFEYFSETQRNKGNFPGRFSGRQFSNSRSEMNVSTLELGDSALYLCASSLMLGGSGEQYFGPGTRLTVT.

CDR3 bases: TGTGCCAGCAGCCAAGAAACGCTAGCGGTACAATTCTTC. Translated, it gives CASSQETLAVQFF. The V and J genes are TRBV3-1 and TRBJ2-1; TRBD2 aligns across 7 bases. The CDR3 runs to 13 residues. Germline lookup yields CDR1 LGHDT and CDR2 YNNKEL (reference sequence). V lost 0 bases and J lost 16; bases outside the gene matches: 9.

The chain joins TRBV7-3 to TRBJ2-7; possible D gene TRBD2, 5 bases. The CDR3 totals 11 residues. V lost 5 bases, J lost 6 bases, and 8 bases lay in between. The germline V gene encodes CDR1 SGHTA and CDR2 FQGTGA. CDR3 nucleotide sequence: TGTGCCAGCAGCGACGGAGGCGAGCAGTACTTC. Protein sequence: CASSDGGEQYF. The whole variable domain, remainder taken from reference TRBV7-3 and TRBJ2-7, is GAGVSQTPSNKVTEKGKYVELRCDPISGHTALYWYRQSLGQGPEFLIYFQGTGAADDSGLPNDRFFAVRPEGSVSTLKIQRTERGDSAVYLCASSDGGEQYFGPGTRLTVT.

The V and J genes are TRBV7-2 and TRBJ2-2; D ambiguous. The CDR3 has 14 residues. The V end lost 0 bases, the J end lost 7 bases, and 9 bases lay between the germline ends. Germline lookup yields CDR1 SGHTA and CDR2 FQGNSA. Written as DNA, the CDR3 is TGTGCCAGCAGCTTAGCGGTGGTATACGGGGAGCTGTTTTTT. Amino acids: CASSLAVVYGELFF.

The chain uses TRBV20-1 and TRBJ2-2; TRBD2 matches 12 bases. Germline V gene lookup returns CDR1 DFQATT and CDR2 SNEGSKA (reference sequence). This CDR3 is 17 amino acids long. Trimming removed 4 bases from V and 0 bases from J; junction bases left unmatched: 6. The CDR3 reads CSAILAGGLANTGELFF. CDR3 DNA sequence: TGCAGTGCTATACTAGCGGGGGGTCTCGCGAACACCGGGGAGCTGTTTTTT.

Here the CDR3 reads CASSVHSRGNTGELFF. CDR3 coding DNA: TGTGCCAGCAGCGTCCACTCGCGGGGGAACACCGGGGAGCTGTTTTTT. The genes are TRBV9 and TRBJ2-2, with D possibly matching TRBD2 (6 bases). CDR3 length: 16 residues. Germline CDR1 SGDLS, CDR2 YYNGEE. V gave up 2 bases and J gave up 1 base, with 12 bases separating them.

This clonotype was counted a few times. The chain employs TRBV18 and TRBJ2-2, with TRBD2 matching 7 bases. CDR3 size: 16 residues. The germline gives CDR1 KGHSH, CDR2 LQKENI. V lost 1 base to trimming and J lost 1 base; unmatched junction nucleotides: 3. The CDR3 sequence: CASSPQAGVNTGELFF. The DNA for the CDR3 is TGTGCCAGCTCACCACAGGCGGGGGTGAACACCGGGGAGCTGTTTTTT.